Shown below are 31 T cell receptor beta chains from a single sample sequenced in a study of cytomegalovirus exposure and HLA in healthy donors. TCRdb's copy holds only in-frame clones and misses some; the assay was immunoSEQ multiplex PCR. The sample includes about 130,000 clones, 89% of them seen just once. Sample: PBMCs. These receptors were collected from a woman between 18 and 29 years old in good health and CMV-seronegative.

The CDR3 loop is CASSPTGGLTYEQYV. DNA for the CDR3: TGTGCCAGCAGCCCGACAGGGGGACTTACCTACGAGCAGTACGTC. The chain uses TRBV28 and TRBJ2-7; TRBD1 agrees at 9 bases. The CDR3 is 15 amino acids. The germline CDR1 and CDR2 sequences are MDHEN and SYDVKM. V lost 6 bases and J lost 2; bases outside the gene matches: 8.

The chain recombines TRBV5-4 with TRBJ2-7, with D possibly TRBD2 on 6 matching bases. Germline values: CDR1 SGHNT, CDR2 YYREEE (reference sequence). The ends were cut back, 2 bases at V and 1 base at J, with 10 bases in the middle. The CDR3 has 14 amino acids. The chain's CDR3 is CASSFGGESYEQYF. Written as DNA, the CDR3 is TGTGCCAGCAGCTTCGGGGGTGAGTCCTACGAGCAGTACTTC.

This chain uses TRBV7-8 with TRBJ2-1; tentatively, D is TRBD2 (5 bases). CDR1 SGHVS and CDR2 FQNEAQ come from the germline V gene. This CDR3 is 17 amino acids long. Between the trimmed V and J ends, which lost 6 bases and 2 bases, there was a span of 20 bases. CDR3 nucleotides: TGTGCCAGCAGACTACAACGGGTCGGGGTAACCTACAATGAGCAGTTCTTC. Translated: CASRLQRVGVTYNEQFF.

This chain connects TRBV7-2 to TRBJ2-1; D is ambiguous. Looked up from germline, CDR1 is SGHTA and CDR2 is FQGNSA. Deletions cut 5 bases from V and 6 bases from J, with 14 bases between. The CDR3 runs 14 residues. The CDR3 loop is CASSELRVANEQFF. CDR3 in DNA: TGTGCCAGCAGCGAACTCCGGGTCGCCAATGAGCAGTTCTTC.

This clone came up a few times. The J gene is TRBJ1-2, the V gene TRBV5-6, with TRBD1 matching 7 bases. The CDR3 is 13 residues long. The V segment lost 3 bases and the J segment 5 bases; nucleotides outside the gene matches: 4. Germline values: CDR1 SGHDT, CDR2 YYEEEE. CDR3 sequence reads: CASSSTGMYGYTF. CDR3 in DNA: TGTGCCAGCAGCTCGACAGGGATGTATGGCTACACCTTC.

The CDR3 DNA sequence: TGTGCCAGCAGCCCCCAAATTAGGACTGCAGACACCGGGGAGCTGTTTTTT. It translates to CASSPQIRTADTGELFF. The chain uses TRBV7-9 and TRBJ2-2, with a possible D match to TRBD2 (5 bases). Deletions cut 5 bases from V and 3 bases from J, with 19 bases between. Looked up from germline, CDR1 is SEHNR and CDR2 is FQNEAQ (reference sequence). The CDR3 runs 17 residues.

The V and J genes are TRBV30 and TRBJ1-6; the match to TRBD1 covers 9 bases. CDR1 is GTSNPN and CDR2 is SVGIG in the germline V gene (reference sequence). With V trimmed by 3 bases and J by 7 bases, 7 bases remained unmatched. CDR3 size: 15 residues. The CDR3 nucleotides are TGTGCCTGGAGGATGGGACAGGGATTCAATTCACCCCTCCACTTT. Protein sequence: CAWRMGQGFNSPLHF.

This clone was picked up one time. V gene TRBV28 combines with J gene TRBJ1-6, with TRBD1 identical over 7 bases. The CDR3 has 16 residues. CDR1 MDHEN and CDR2 SYDVKM come from the germline V gene. The J segment lost 9 bases and the V segment lost 4 bases, leaving 12 bases of the junction unmatched. Here the CDR3 DNA reads TGTGCCAGCAGTTCCCCTCTCACAGGGGAAGGTTCACCCCTCCACTTT. Its protein product is CASSSPLTGEGSPLHF. Looking up the rest from reference TRBV28 and TRBJ1-6 gives the full variable domain: DVKVTQSSRYLVKRTGEKVFLECVQDMDHENMFWYRQDPGLGLRLIYFSYDVKMKEKGDIPEGYSVSREKKERFSLILESASTNQTSMYLCASSSPLTGEGSPLHFGNGTRLTVT.

This clone occurred once. This rearrangement joins TRBV7-6 to TRBJ2-5; D remains unclear. This CDR3 region has 15 residues. The V gene lost 7 bases and the J gene lost 1 base, with 16 bases spanning the gap. Germline-derived CDR1 and CDR2 are SGHVS and FNYEAQ. CDR3 coding DNA: TGTGCCAGCATCAAAGTGCCCGGTTTCCAAGAGACCCAGTACTTC. Translating it yields CASIKVPGFQETQYF.

CDR3 sequence: CATSRGDYGYTF. In nucleotides, the CDR3 is TGTGCCACCTCACGGGGGGACTATGGCTACACCTTC. The chain has TRBV28 and TRBJ1-2; a weak D match, TRBD1 (5 bases). The CDR3 is made up of 12 amino acids. The V end lost 10 bases, the J end lost 3 bases, and 12 bases lay between the germline ends. Germline-derived CDR1 and CDR2 are MDHEN and SYDVKM.

The V and J genes are TRBV10-1 and TRBJ2-3; possibly TRBD2 for D (5 bases). The length of the CDR3 is 16 residues. Trimming left V 3 bases short and J 1 base short, with 14 bases between. The germline V gene encodes CDR1 WNHNN and CDR2 SYGVQD (reference sequence). In DNA form, the CDR3 reads TGCGCCAGCAGTGAACAGCGGCTGGGAGGCACAGATACGCAGTATTTT. As protein: CASSEQRLGGTDTQYF.

The chain is built from TRBV13 and TRBJ1-1; no clear D gene. The germline V and J ends were trimmed by 5 bases and 3 bases, with 7 bases remaining between them. The CDR3 spans 12 residues. Germline CDR1 is PRHDT and CDR2 is FYEKMQ (reference sequence). For the CDR3, the DNA is TGTGCCAGCAGCCCCCAGGACACTGAAGCTTTCTTT. Translating gives CASSPQDTEAFF. Together with reference TRBV13 and TRBJ1-1, the CDR3 gives the full variable domain: AAGVIQSPRHLIKEKRETATLKCYPIPRHDTVYWYQQGPGQDPQFLISFYEKMQSDKGSIPDRFSAQQFSDYHSELNMSSLELGDSALYFCASSPQDTEAFFGQGTRLTVV.

This chain links TRBV9 with TRBJ2-7, with D unclear. This CDR3 contains 15 residues. Germline V gene data show CDR1 as SGDLS and CDR2 as YYNGEE. The ends were cut back, 0 bases at V and 2 bases at J, with 12 bases in the middle. The CDR3 nucleotides read TGTGCCAGCAGCGTAGCAATAGCTGAAACCTACGAGCAGTACTTC. Its translation is CASSVAIAETYEQYF.

The CDR3, as DNA: TGCGCCAGCAGTGATCCATACAGAGTGAACACTGAAGCTTTCTTT. It specifies CASSDPYRVNTEAFF. The chain links TRBV10-2 to TRBJ1-1; D not certain. The V end lost 3 bases, the J end lost 0 bases, and 11 bases lay between the germline ends. This CDR3 has 15 amino acids. Germline lookup yields CDR1 WSHSY and CDR2 SAAADI.

The V call is TRBV7-6, the J call TRBJ2-1, with 11 bases matching TRBD2. The CDR3 is made up of 16 amino acids. Germline V gene lookup returns CDR1 SGHVS and CDR2 FNYEAQ. The V gene end was trimmed by 5 bases and the J gene end by 6 bases; junction bases not matched to a gene: 9. This CDR3 reads CASSPTGTSGFNEQFF. CDR3 nucleotide sequence: TGTGCCAGCAGCCCTACCGGGACTAGCGGCTTCAATGAGCAGTTCTTC.

This chain uses TRBV27 with TRBJ1-1, with D possibly TRBD1 on 5 matching bases. The germline V gene has CDR1 MNHEY and CDR2 SMNVEV (reference sequence). This CDR3 has 13 residues. V lost 1 base, J lost 10 bases, and 13 bases lay in between. CDR3 coding DNA: TGTGCCAGCAGTTTATGGGGGGGGAATAGAGCTTTCTTT. This encodes CASSLWGGNRAFF.

The V and J genes are TRBV21-1 and TRBJ2-2; TRBD1 is the table's D call, not checked against the DNA. TRBV21-1 is labeled a pseudogene. The length of the CDR3 is 16 residues. CDR3: CASSNRTRTNTGELFF. DNA of the CDR3: TGTGCCAGCAGCAACCGGACACGAACGAACACCGGGGAGCTGTTTTTT.

The chain has TRBV2 and TRBJ2-1; a possible D gene is TRBD2 (5 bases). The V end was cut by 6 bases, the J end by 6 bases, with 12 bases between. The CDR3 is made up of 13 amino acids. CDR1 and CDR2 (germline): SNHLY, FYNNEI. The CDR3 region is CASRGVSVNEQFF. The CDR3 DNA sequence: TGTGCCAGCAGGGGAGTAAGTGTCAATGAGCAGTTCTTC.

The V gene is TRBV5-1, the J gene TRBJ2-2, with 10 bases lining up with TRBD2. CDR1 and CDR2 from the germline V gene are SGHRS and YFSETQ. This CDR3 has 17 residues. Unmatched junction bases numbered 4, after V lost 1 base and J lost 1 base. For the CDR3, the DNA is TGCGCCAGCAGCTTGTTAGCGGGGGGTCGGAACACCGGGGAGCTGTTTTTT. Translated, it gives CASSLLAGGRNTGELFF.

This chain uses TRBV7-8 with TRBJ2-5; the D is unclear. The germline CDR1 and CDR2 sequences are SGHVS and FQNEAQ. The germline V and J ends were trimmed by 1 base and 2 bases, with 5 bases remaining between them. The CDR3 consists of 13 residues. The CDR3 region has the DNA TGTGCCAGCAGCTTAGTCACACAAGAGACCCAGTACTTC. It specifies CASSLVTQETQYF.

The rearrangement links TRBV5-6 to TRBJ1-1; 7 bases align to TRBD1. Trimming removed 2 bases from V and 3 bases from J; junction bases left unmatched: 4. The CDR3 runs 14 residues. Germline CDR1 and CDR2: SGHDT and YYEEEE. As DNA, the CDR3 is TGTGCCAGCAGCTTTCGGCAGGGGGACACTGAAGCTTTCTTT. Amino acids: CASSFRQGDTEAFF. The complete variable domain, with remaining parts taken from reference TRBV5-6 and TRBJ1-1, reads DAGVTQSPTHLIKTRGQQVTLRCSPKSGHDTVSWYQQALGQGPQFIFQYYEEEERQRGNFPDRFSGHQFPNYSSELNVNALLLGDSALYLCASSFRQGDTEAFFGQGTRLTVV.

This clone occurred a few times. This sequence joins TRBV9 and TRBJ1-5, with D uncertain. Germline lookup yields CDR1 SGDLS and CDR2 YYNGEE. The V end was cut by 3 bases, the J end by 6 bases, with 13 bases between. This CDR3 is 14 amino acids long. Written as DNA, the CDR3 is TGTGCCAGCAGCGCGGGCCGGGGTATTCAGCCCCAGCATTTT. As protein: CASSAGRGIQPQHF.

This chain links TRBV28 with TRBJ1-5, with 7 bases identical to TRBD1. V lost 2 bases and J lost 3; bases outside the gene matches: 7. In germline, CDR1 is MDHEN, CDR2 SYDVKM. This CDR3 has 16 amino acids. As DNA, the CDR3 is TGTGCCAGCAGTTTAGAGGGGGCGCTCAACAATCAGCCCCAGCATTTT. As protein: CASSLEGALNNQPQHF.

The V gene is TRBV5-6, the J gene TRBJ2-1, with unresolved D. V was trimmed by 0 bases and J by 0 bases, leaving 10 bases between them. The CDR3 has 16 residues. The germline CDR1 and CDR2 sequences are SGHDT and YYEEEE. The CDR3 reads CASSLAAGSSYNEQFF. In DNA, the CDR3 is TGTGCCAGCAGCTTGGCGGCAGGCAGCTCCTACAATGAGCAGTTCTTC.

The V gene is TRBV28, the J gene TRBJ1-2; 10 bases align to TRBD1. CDR3 length: 14 amino acids. V lost 10 bases and J lost 7; bases outside the gene matches: 12. CDR1 is MDHEN and CDR2 is SYDVKM in the germline V gene. Written as DNA, the CDR3 is TGTGCCATGATGACCGGGACAGGGGAACGTGGCTACACCTTC. Amino acid sequence: CAMMTGTGERGYTF.

This clone has just one count. DNA of the CDR3: TGTGCCAGCAGGCTGACTAGCGACTCAGATACGCAGTATTTT. This encodes CASRLTSDSDTQYF. J is TRBJ2-3 and V is TRBV27; 8 bases are shared with TRBD2. After removal of 6 bases from V and 4 bases from J, the junction contained 6 bases not matched to a gene. The CDR3 totals 14 residues. Germline V gene data show CDR1 as MNHEY and CDR2 as SMNVEV (reference sequence).

The chain couples TRBV2 to TRBJ2-3; 12 bases agree with TRBD2. V trimming: 6 bases; J trimming: 4 bases; junction bases outside the gene matches: 5. The CDR3 extends over 15 amino acids. Germline-derived CDR1 and CDR2 are SNHLY and FYNNEI. This CDR3 reads CASRQSSGRADTQYF. Here the CDR3 DNA reads TGTGCCAGCAGACAATCTAGCGGGAGGGCAGATACGCAGTATTTT.

This clone was seen just once. V gene TRBV10-3 combines with J gene TRBJ1-1; TRBD1 matches at 9 bases. The V gene end was trimmed by 2 bases and the J gene end by 1 base; junction bases not matched to a gene: 5. Germline lookup yields CDR1 ENHRY and CDR2 SYGVKD. The CDR3 spans 16 residues. CDR3 bases: TGTGCCATCAGTGAGCCCCGACAGGGGGGGAACACTGAAGCTTTCTTT. This translates into CAISEPRQGGNTEAFF.

This clone was seen a single time. The V call is TRBV28, the J call TRBJ1-2, with TRBD1 matching over 12 bases. In germline, CDR1 is MDHEN, CDR2 SYDVKM. V lost 6 bases and J lost 6; bases outside the gene matches: 14. The CDR3 covers 17 residues. Here the CDR3 reads CASRYLPGQGALNGYTF. The DNA for the CDR3 is TGTGCCAGCAGGTATCTACCGGGACAGGGGGCGCTTAATGGCTACACCTTC.

This chain joins TRBV2 and TRBJ2-4; 7 bases match TRBD1. Germline V CDR1 and CDR2: SNHLY, FYNNEI. The CDR3 totals 14 residues. Trimming at V came to 7 bases and at J to 7 bases, leaving 10 bases not matched to a gene. Here the CDR3 DNA reads TGTGCCAGCACTGGGACAGAGTTTTTTAACATTCAGTACTTC. Translated: CASTGTEFFNIQYF.

The J gene is TRBJ2-2, the V gene TRBV9, with TRBD2 as a possible D gene (6 bases). Germline CDR1 and CDR2: SGDLS and YYNGEE. The V and J ends lost 3 bases and 1 base respectively, with 10 bases between them. The length of the CDR3 is 15 residues. In DNA form, the CDR3 reads TGTGCCAGCAGCGCGGACTACCTGAACACCGGGGAGCTGTTTTTT. It translates to CASSADYLNTGELFF.